This TCR beta chain was sequenced during a study of T cell responses to AZD1222 COVID-19 vaccine. Points from the study as a whole: Only a handful of AZD1222 recipients tested seropositive at baseline. The breadth and depth of Spike-specific TCRs increased once two AZD1222 doses had been given. Spike as a whole was targeted by vaccine-associated CD4 TCRs, dominant at 160-218 and 743-854.

Pooled in the analysis were second doses at about 4 or about 12 weeks. Concerning this clone: What it recognizes is unknown.

Using immunoSEQ multiplex PCR, the repertoire was profiled, and TCRdb retains in-frame clones only, with some absent. This table has about 120,000 clones, approximately 90% appearing once. After removal of 4 bases from V and 4 bases from J, the junction contained 6 bases not matched to a gene. CDR1 and CDR2 (germline): KGHDR, SFDVKD. CDR3 length: 16 residues. The genes are TRBV24-1 and TRBJ2-1, with 10 bases that match TRBD2. The receptor was derived from an adult who received the AZD1222 COVID-19 vaccine. Here the sequenced sample was peripheral blood, taken 28 days after the second AZD1222 dose. The CDR3 spells CATSDPLAGGYNEQFF. CDR3 bases: TGTGCCACCAGTGACCCCTTAGCGGGGGGATACAATGAGCAGTTCTTC.